This T cell receptor beta chain comes out of a study of early T cells in non-severe SARS-CoV-2 infection. Study-wide background: Whole-blood bulk RNA, unsorted, was sequenced, and chains were unpaired. Study outcomes and limitations: Private and CD4 specificities were missed by VDJdb matching, which favored anti-spike CD8 responses.

This clonotype has a handful of counts. Its target is not known. Germline is not matched at one junction end, which may reflect a read error. The protocol attached unique molecular identifiers to individual cDNA molecules. TCRdb re-analysed the 5' RACE reads in MiXCR, keeping a single row per CDR3 protein. The sample includes tens of thousands of distinct CDR3 sequences, more than 9% seen only once; the top ten take around 8%. The CDR3 contains 15 residues. Per the germline V gene, CDR1 is SGHVS and CDR2 is FNYEAQ. This TCR was recovered from an adult who was a healthcare worker with PCR-confirmed SARS-CoV-2 infection or an uninfected control (not recorded which). The rearrangement uses TRBV7-6 and TRBJ2-1, with 7 bases fitting TRBD1. Source: whole blood, taken at baseline. CDR3 nucleotides: TGTGCCAGCAGCTCCGAACAGGGGACCTATAATGAGCAGTTCTTC. This translates into CASSSEQGTYNEQFF.